Detailed here is one TCR beta chain. The antigen is not known. This specimen comes from a study of vaccination effects on CD4 cells after COVID-19. Overall study context: Following the second dose by a median of 72 days, the post-vaccine samples were obtained. A density of over 1.5 million PBMC per well was used; these cells were cultured with 9.5 to 10 IU/ml IL-2 and approximately 10 ug/ml peptides. Whole-study results and caveats: Small numbers of convalescent patients limited the study. It also lacked early post-infection timepoints. In people who had recovered, most post-vaccine spike-reactive clones were new vaccine-induced clones.

Using immunoSEQ multiplex PCR, the repertoire was profiled, and TCRdb retains in-frame clones only, with some absent. The sample records 35,000 to 55,000 clones, approximately 82% being singletons. Culture lasted 10 days before CD4+ T cell isolation. PCR-confirmed SARS-CoV-2 infection occurred in the person between March and December 2020. Each person got two doses of an mRNA SARS-CoV-2 vaccine, BNT162b2 or mRNA-1273. CDR1 LGHDT and CDR2 YNNKEL come from the germline V gene (reference sequence). The CDR3 contains 18 residues. V gave up 2 bases and J gave up 6 bases, with 20 bases separating them. The clonotype was recovered from a human donor who had a prior SARS-CoV-2 infection. The gene calls are TRBV3-1 (or the pseudogene TRBV3-2) and TRBJ1-6; a weak D match, TRBD1 (6 bases). The sample was CD4+ T cells from PBMCs cultured without peptide, taken after COVID-19 vaccination. Written as DNA, the CDR3 is TGTGCCAGCAGCCAAAGCCCTTTCAGGGTAGGGGGTAATTCACCCCTCCACTTT. It specifies CASSQSPFRVGGNSPLHF.